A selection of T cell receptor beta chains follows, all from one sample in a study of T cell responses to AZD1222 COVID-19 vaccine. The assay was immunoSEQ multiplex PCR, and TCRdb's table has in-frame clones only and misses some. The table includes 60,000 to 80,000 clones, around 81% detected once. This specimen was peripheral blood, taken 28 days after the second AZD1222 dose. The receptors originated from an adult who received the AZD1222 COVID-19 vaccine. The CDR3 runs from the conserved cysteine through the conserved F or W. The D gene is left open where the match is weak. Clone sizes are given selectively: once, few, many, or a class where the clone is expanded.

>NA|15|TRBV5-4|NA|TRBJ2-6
TGTGCCAGCAGGTCAAGGTTCTCTGGGGCCAACGTCCTGACTTTC
CASRSRFSGANVLTF
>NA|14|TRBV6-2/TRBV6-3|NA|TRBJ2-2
TGTGCCAGCAGCCCGGTGGTGGGTACCGGGGAGCTGTTTTTT
CASSPVVGTGELFF
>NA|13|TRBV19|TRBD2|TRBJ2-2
TGTGCCAGTACCGCCGGGGGGACCGGGGAGCTGTTTTTT
CASTAGGTGELFF
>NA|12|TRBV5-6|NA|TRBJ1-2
TGTGCCAGCAGTGCGGGGTTCTATGGCTACACCTTC
CASSAGFYGYTF
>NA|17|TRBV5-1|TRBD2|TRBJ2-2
TGCGCCAGCAGCTTGGATCTAGCGGGAGTCGGCACCGGGGAGCTGTTTTTT
CASSLDLAGVGTGELFF
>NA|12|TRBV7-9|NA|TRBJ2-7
TGTGCCAGCAGCTGGGAGGAACTCGAGCAGTACTTC
CASSWEELEQYF
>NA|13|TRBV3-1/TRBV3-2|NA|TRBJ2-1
TGTGCCAGCAGCCAAGGGAGAAGTAACGAGCAGTTCTTC
CASSQGRSNEQFF
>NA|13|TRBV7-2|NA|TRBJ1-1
TGTGCCAGCAGCACCATAGAGGATACTGAAGCTTTCTTT
CASSTIEDTEAFF
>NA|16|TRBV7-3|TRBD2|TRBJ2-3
TGTGCCAGCAGCTTAGGCGGGGGGGCCAGCACAGATACGCAGTATTTT
CASSLGGGASTDTQYF
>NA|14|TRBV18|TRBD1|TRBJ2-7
TGTGCCAGCTCACCAGCGACAGGGGACTACGAGCAGTACTTC
CASSPATGDYEQYF
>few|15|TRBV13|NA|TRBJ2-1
TGTGCCAGCAGGGGAAGACGGGAGACCTACAATGAGCAGTTCTTC
CASRGRRETYNEQFF
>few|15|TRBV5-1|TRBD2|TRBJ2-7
TGCGCCAGCAGCTCAAATAGCGGGAGGGCCAATGAGCAGTACTTC
CASSSNSGRANEQYF
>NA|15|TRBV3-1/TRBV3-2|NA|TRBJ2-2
TGTGCCAGCAGGCGGGGGCTAGCGAACACCGGGGAGCTGTTTTTT
CASRRGLANTGELFF
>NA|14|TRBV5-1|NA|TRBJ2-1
TGCGCCAGCAGCTTGGGGCTACCCCACAATGAGCAGTTCTTC
CASSLGLPHNEQFF
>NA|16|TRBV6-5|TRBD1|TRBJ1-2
TGTGCCAGCAGTTACCGCGGGACAGGGAAACGCTATGGCTACACCTTC
CASSYRGTGKRYGYTF
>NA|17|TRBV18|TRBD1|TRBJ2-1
TGTGCCAGCTCCCTAGAAGGGGGCGCTACATCCTACAATGAGCAGTTCTTC
CASSLEGGATSYNEQFF
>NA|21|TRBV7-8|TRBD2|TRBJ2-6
TGTGCCAGCAGCTTACCCCGTAATTGGGGGGGGAAGGGAAGTGGGGCCAACGTCCTGACTTTC
CASSLPRNWGGKGSGANVLTF
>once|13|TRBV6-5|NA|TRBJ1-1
TGTGCCACGAACCCTGACCCTGACACTGAAGCTTTCTTT
CATNPDPDTEAFF
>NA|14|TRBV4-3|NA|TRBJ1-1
TGCGCCAGCAGCCAAGGAGTTATGAACACTGAAGCTTTCTTT
CASSQGVMNTEAFF
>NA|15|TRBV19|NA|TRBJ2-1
TGTGCCAGTAGTAGTGACCCCAACTCCTACAATGAGCAGTTCTTC
CASSSDPNSYNEQFF
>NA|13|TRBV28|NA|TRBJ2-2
TGTGCCAGCACCCCCGGGCACACCGGGGAGCTGTTTTTT
CASTPGHTGELFF
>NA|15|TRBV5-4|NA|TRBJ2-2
TGTGCCAGCAGCTTGGTTGTCTCGAACACCGGGGAGCTGTTTTTT
CASSLVVSNTGELFF
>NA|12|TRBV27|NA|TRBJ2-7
TGTGCCAGGGGAGGAGGGGTCCACGAGCAGTACTTC
CARGGGVHEQYF
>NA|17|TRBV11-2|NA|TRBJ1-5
TGTGCCAGCAGCTCCGCGCCCGCCGGGTTAATTGATCAGCCCCAGCATTTT
CASSSAPAGLIDQPQHF
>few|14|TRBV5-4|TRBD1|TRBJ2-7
TGTGCCAGCAGCTTGGGGACAGGGCCCGCCGAGCAGTACTTC
CASSLGTGPAEQYF
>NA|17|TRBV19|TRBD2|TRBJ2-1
TGTGCCAGTAGTATAGATGGGGGGACTAGCGGATACAATGAGCAGTTCTTC
CASSIDGGTSGYNEQFF
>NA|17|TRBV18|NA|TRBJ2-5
TGTGCCAGCTCACCACCTAGCGGTGGGGTTTTTCAAGAGACCCAGTACTTC
CASSPPSGGVFQETQYF
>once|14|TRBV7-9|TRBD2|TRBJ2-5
TGTGCCAGCAGCTTTTGGGGACTACAAGAGACCCAGTACTTC
CASSFWGLQETQYF
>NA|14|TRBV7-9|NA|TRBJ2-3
TGTGCCAGCAGCGAGGGGCCGGGCTCAGATACGCAGTATTTT
CASSEGPGSDTQYF
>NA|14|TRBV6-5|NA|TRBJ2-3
TGTGCCAGCCAACCGGCACCGAACACAGATACGCAGTATTTT
CASQPAPNTDTQYF
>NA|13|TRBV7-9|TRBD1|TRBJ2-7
TGTGCCAGCAGCACGACAGGGCTATACGAGCAGTACTTC
CASSTTGLYEQYF
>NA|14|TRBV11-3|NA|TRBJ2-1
TGTGCCAGCAGCTTAGAAGGAGATCTCAATGAGCAGTTCTTC
CASSLEGDLNEQFF
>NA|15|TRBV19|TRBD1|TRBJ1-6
TGTGCCAGTAGGGAGGGACAGCGGTATAATTCACCCCTCCACTTT
CASREGQRYNSPLHF
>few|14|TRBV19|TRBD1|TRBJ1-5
TGTGCCAGTTGGACAGGGACTTGGAATCAGCCCCAGCATTTT
CASWTGTWNQPQHF
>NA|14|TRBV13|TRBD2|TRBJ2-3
TGTGCCAGCAGCCCTCGCGGGAGGACAGATACGCAGTATTTT
CASSPRGRTDTQYF
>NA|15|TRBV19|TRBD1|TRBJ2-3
TGTGCCAGTAGTAAAGACAGGGCGGGCACAGATACGCAGTATTTT
CASSKDRAGTDTQYF
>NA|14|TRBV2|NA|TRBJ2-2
TGTGCCAGCAGTGAGGGTTGGGACACCGGGGAGCTGTTTTTT
CASSEGWDTGELFF